This TCR beta chain was profiled in a study of blood T cell repertoires in COVID-19. In the study overall: Researchers got acute and convalescent COVID-19 samples from the United States, Italy and Spain. Sources were T cells, B-cell-depleted T cells, or PBMCs; the material itself was cDNA or gDNA.

How the authors handled the data: Reference gene primer amplification yielded estimated nucleated cell counts. The data were produced by immunoSEQ multiplex PCR, yet TCRdb's version contains in-frame clones alone and is incomplete. V, J and clone size reflect that table, while D and trimming were determined from the DNA. The sample contains hundreds of thousands of clones, around 84% of which appear only once. For this clone: Other DNA sequences in this sample translate to the same CDR3.

Per the germline V gene, CDR1 is SGHAT and CDR2 is FQNNGV. CDR3 size: 15 residues. V lost 0 bases to trimming and J lost 4 bases, with 10 bases between them. The TCR originated in a man in his sixties with acute or convalescent COVID-19. Sequenced: peripheral blood. The chain has TRBV11-2 and TRBJ1-3; D unresolved. CDR3 sequence reads: CASSLDGRSGNTIYF. The CDR3 DNA sequence: TGTGCCAGCAGCTTAGATGGCAGGTCCGGAAACACCATATATTTT.